The present T cell receptor (beta chain) was sequenced within a study of shared clonotypes between healthy human individuals. Overall study context: Per-donor plates numbered three CD4 naive, three CD4 memory, two CD8 naive and one CD8 memory.

Profiling relied on immunoSEQ multiplex PCR, and the TCRdb table lists in-frame clones only, not all of them. The data hold about 2.4 million clones, with more than 85% observed a single time. This CDR3 is 18 amino acids long. Germline assignment: CDR1 KGHSH and CDR2 LQKENI. The junction had 11 bases not matched to a gene; V was cut back by 3 bases and J by 2 bases. General study points: Owing to a small donor count, the genetic and exposure-history diversity represented was limited.

For this clone: Its antigen is unknown.

The chain recombines TRBV18 with TRBJ2-2; TRBD1 agrees at 8 bases. The clonotype originates from a man between 18 and 29 years old in good health. Some clones in this sample may be carry-over from other donors' samples. Sequencing was done on a sample of naive CD4+ T cells from PBMCs. Stated subset: CD45RA+ positively selected. CDR3 residues: CASSPYALDRGNTGELFF. As DNA, the CDR3 is TGTGCCAGCTCACCGTACGCTTTAGACAGGGGAAACACCGGGGAGCTGTTTTTT.